The following is a TCR beta chain sequence with its context. Source study methods: Reference gene primer amplification gave estimated nucleated cell counts. Only in-frame clones appear in the TCRdb table, and some are missing; sequencing was by immunoSEQ multiplex PCR. Clone size and the V and J calls come from that table; the DNA yielded D and trimming. The table shows roughly 430,000 clones, with 70% to 90% occurring only once. Cohorts were based on clinical histories the participants reported. This sample is part of a study of blood T cell repertoires in COVID-19. In the study overall: From the United States, Italy and Spain came samples of acute and convalescent COVID-19. PBMCs, B-cell-depleted T cells, or T cells were the source of the cDNA or gDNA that made up the material.

Germline loops: CDR1 SEHNR, CDR2 FQNEAQ (reference sequence). This CDR3 comprises 13 residues. Trimming cost V 6 bases and J 0 bases, with 5 bases left between them. Sample: PBMCs or T cells enriched from blood (not recorded which). This TCR was recovered from a woman in her thirties or forties with acute COVID-19. This rearrangement joins TRBV7-9 to TRBJ2-2; D is perhaps TRBD1 (5 bases). CDR3 DNA: TGTGCCAGCAGGACAGCGAACACCGGGGAGCTGTTTTTT. Its translation is CASRTANTGELFF.